This entry lists 16 T cell receptor beta chains sequenced from one sample in a study of blood T cell repertoires in COVID-19. The assay was immunoSEQ multiplex PCR, and TCRdb's table has in-frame clones only and misses some. Of around 150,000 clones in the sample, approximately 83% were seen once. Sequences were obtained from peripheral blood. These receptors originate from a woman aged 55-75 years with acute or convalescent COVID-19.

This clone was counted once. This chain connects TRBV7-8 to TRBJ2-1; 10 bases are a match to TRBD2. V was pared by 5 bases and J by 4 bases, with 14 bases of the junction left unmatched. CDR1 SGHVS and CDR2 FQNEAQ come from the germline V gene. This CDR3 has 18 amino acids. This chain's CDR3 is CASSPASGSYSPYNEQFF. CDR3 bases: TGTGCCAGCAGCCCCGCTAGCGGGAGTTATTCACCGTACAATGAGCAGTTCTTC.

The V and J genes are TRBV5-1 and TRBJ2-5; 9 bases map to TRBD2. V shed 3 bases and J 1 base; nucleotides not matched to a gene: 1. From germline, CDR1 is SGHRS and CDR2 YFSETQ. CDR3 length equals 14 residues. The CDR3 nucleotides are TGCGCCAGCAGCTATAGCGGGAGCCAAGAGACCCAGTACTTC. This codes for CASSYSGSQETQYF.

The chain is built from TRBV6-1 and TRBJ1-2, with a possible D match to TRBD1 (5 bases). This CDR3 region has 16 residues. The germline V gene encodes CDR1 MNHNS and CDR2 SASEGT. V was cut by 3 bases and J by 4 bases, with 18 bases left in between. CDR3 amino acids: CASSEEEWGGFYGYTF. The CDR3 DNA reads as TGTGCCAGCAGTGAGGAGGAGTGGGGGGGGTTCTATGGCTACACCTTC.

This chain links TRBV28 with TRBJ2-3, with 9 bases fitting TRBD2. This CDR3 has 17 residues. In germline, CDR1 is MDHEN, CDR2 SYDVKM. V shed 4 bases, J shed 5 bases, and the junction held 13 bases outside the gene matches. Here the CDR3 reads CASSSTALAGGGDTQYF. CDR3 in DNA: TGTGCCAGCAGTTCGACCGCCCTTGCGGGAGGGGGAGATACGCAGTATTTT.

The V call is TRBV28, the J call TRBJ2-2; the match to TRBD1 covers 7 bases. This CDR3 region has 15 residues. Germline V gene sequence: CDR1 MDHEN, CDR2 SYDVKM. V lost 3 bases to trimming and J lost 3 bases; unmatched junction nucleotides: 4. This CDR3 is CASSFRDRYTGELFF. CDR3 bases: TGTGCCAGCAGTTTCCGGGACAGATACACCGGGGAGCTGTTTTTT.

The gene calls are TRBV29-1 and TRBJ1-5; the D gene is possibly TRBD1 (6 bases). Germline-derived CDR1 and CDR2 are SQVTM and ANQGSEA. The CDR3 has 13 residues. V was cut by 0 bases and J by 7 bases, with 10 bases left in between. CDR3 protein: CSVEEQRGQPQHF. CDR3 DNA sequence: TGCAGCGTTGAAGAGCAAAGGGGGCAGCCCCAGCATTTT.

V and J are TRBV5-8 and TRBJ2-6; 7 nucleotides align to TRBD2. The ends lost 1 base at V and 9 bases at J; junction bases unmatched: 10. The CDR3 sequence is 16 residues long. Germline V CDR1 and CDR2: SGHTS, YDEGEE. The CDR3 protein is CASSLSFRAGVNVLTF. The CDR3 DNA reads as TGTGCCAGCAGCTTGTCGTTCAGGGCGGGAGTCAACGTCCTGACTTTC.

This sequence joins TRBV6-6 and TRBJ2-2; 7 bases match TRBD2. This CDR3 has 14 residues. V shed 6 bases and J 6 bases; nucleotides not matched to a gene: 7. Germline values: CDR1 MNHNY, CDR2 SVGAGI (reference sequence). CDR3: CASSRTSDSGELFF. The CDR3 region has the DNA TGTGCCAGCAGCCGAACTAGCGACTCCGGGGAGCTGTTTTTT.

The V gene is TRBV30, the J gene TRBJ1-3; D gene uncertain. CDR1 is GTSNPN, CDR2 SVGIG, per germline (reference sequence). The CDR3 is 12 residues long. The V gene lost 5 bases and the J gene lost 0 bases, with 5 bases spanning the gap. The CDR3 protein is CAWRVSGNTIYF. As DNA, the CDR3 is TGTGCCTGGCGGGTCTCTGGAAACACCATATATTTT.

The V and J genes are TRBV30 and TRBJ2-5, with TRBD1 as a possible D gene (5 bases). Trimming left V 2 bases short and J 4 bases short, with 8 bases between. Germline V gives CDR1 GTSNPN, CDR2 SVGIG (reference sequence). CDR3 length equals 12 residues. The CDR3 DNA reads as TGTGCCTGGAGTTGGCAGGGAGAGACCCAGTACTTC. Translation gives CAWSWQGETQYF.

The chain employs TRBV2 and TRBJ1-5; TRBD1 is a possible D gene (6 bases). Germline CDR1 and CDR2: SNHLY and FYNNEI. V shed 2 bases and J shed 0 bases, with 8 bases lying between them. The CDR3 spans 15 residues. Here the CDR3 DNA reads TGTGCCAGCAGTGAAAGGGGGTATAGCAATCAGCCCCAGCATTTT. Protein sequence: CASSERGYSNQPQHF.

The V and J genes are TRBV6-1 and TRBJ2-5; no definite D call. The V and J ends lost 2 bases and 2 bases respectively, with 12 bases between them. Germline CDR1 MNHNS, CDR2 SASEGT. The CDR3 is 15 amino acids. This chain's CDR3 is CASSERSGGQETQYF. As DNA, the CDR3 is TGTGCCAGCAGTGAACGGAGTGGTGGACAAGAGACCCAGTACTTC.

This clone occurred once. V usage is TRBV24-1 and J usage is TRBJ2-3, with a possible D match to TRBD2 (7 bases). Trimming removed 4 bases from V and 4 bases from J, with 14 bases in between. Germline lookup yields CDR1 KGHDR and CDR2 SFDVKD. This CDR3 contains 15 residues. CDR3 sequence: CATSEGGRAADTQYF. CDR3 bases: TGTGCCACCAGTGAAGGGGGGAGGGCCGCAGATACGCAGTATTTT.

The rearrangement links TRBV9 to TRBJ1-5, with no clear D. CDR3 size: 14 residues. V lost 0 bases and J 4 bases, leaving 8 bases between the germline ends. CDR1 is SGDLS, CDR2 YYNGEE, per germline. The CDR3 DNA reads as TGTGCCAGCAGCGTAGATGGTGCGAATCAGCCCCAGCATTTT. It yields the protein CASSVDGANQPQHF.

This clone was counted a single time. The J gene is TRBJ1-5, the V gene TRBV6-5; 11 bases are shared with TRBD1. Germline CDR1 and CDR2: MNHEY and SVGAGI. The ends lost 6 bases at V and 4 bases at J; junction bases unmatched: 5. The CDR3 is 15 amino acids. The CDR3: CASRRGTGGNQPQHF. In DNA form, the CDR3 reads TGTGCCAGCAGAAGAGGGACAGGGGGAAATCAGCCCCAGCATTTT.

The chain recombines TRBV24-1 with TRBJ1-2; D not certain. Trimming took off 5 bases at V and 4 bases at J, with 10 bases between the two ends. This CDR3 has 13 amino acids. The germline V gene has CDR1 KGHDR and CDR2 SFDVKD. CDR3 nucleotide sequence: TGTGCCACCAGTGGTCCGAGCTCCTATGGCTACACCTTC. This sequence encodes CATSGPSSYGYTF.